The clone carrying this TCR beta chain was seen only a few times. The source material, RNA transcripts, was used to amplify TCR beta CDR3 regions. The study used the HTBI primer set for a first-round RT-PCR of the TCR CDR3. TCRdb ran MiXCR on the multiplex PCR reads and lists one entry per CDR3 protein. The sample contains approximately 300,000 distinct CDR3 sequences, around a sixth of which appear only once. These data come from a study of T cells in Graves' hyperthyroidism and ophthalmopathy. Patients counted as stable if ophthalmopathy did not develop within 18 months. V was clipped by 3 bases and J by 6 bases; unmatched bases: 8. CDR3 size: 14 residues. Germline V gene sequence: CDR1 MDHEN, CDR2 SYDVKM.

The sequencing input was blood. The receptor's source is a man aged 25 to 45 with Graves' hyperthyroidism. The V and J genes are TRBV28 and TRBJ2-7; 7 nucleotides agree with TRBD2. The DNA of the CDR3 is TGTGCCAGCAGTTTGTTTCGCGGGGAGGGCGAGCAGTACTTC. Translating it yields CASSLFRGEGEQYF.